The T cell receptor (beta chain) described here comes from a study of T cell responses to AZD1222 COVID-19 vaccine. General study points: Clonal diversity was possibly underestimated, and white British individuals and females predominated among donors. Of the AZD1222 recipients, only 5 to 7 were seropositive at baseline.

TCRdb's table, derived via immunoSEQ multiplex PCR, lists solely in-frame clones and lacks some. Of 65,000 to 70,000 clones in the sample, 88% were seen once. This CDR3 has 16 amino acids. J gave up 5 bases and V 2 bases, and 5 bases lay outside the gene matches. Germline V gene sequence: CDR1 LGHDT, CDR2 YNNKEL (reference sequence). This clone was picked up one time. The antigen is not known. This chain joins TRBV3-1 (or the pseudogene TRBV3-2) and TRBJ1-4; 10 positions match TRBD1. This TCR came from an adult in good health. Source: peripheral blood, taken on day 0 of AZD1222 vaccination. CDR3 nucleotide sequence: TGTGCCAGCAGCCAAAAAGGGACAGGGGCAAATGAAAAACTGTTTTTT. Protein sequence: CASSQKGTGANEKLFF.